One and the same sample provided the 3 T cell receptor beta chains below, sequenced in a study of OX40 agonist ivuxolimab in advanced cancers. Sequencing was performed with immunoSEQ multiplex PCR; in TCRdb, only in-frame clones are kept and a portion is missing. The data show 70,000 or so clones, with roughly 80% seen just once and approximately 1.3% held by the top ten. Sequencing used CD4+ or CD8+ T cells sorted from blood, obtained in a trial of the OX40 agonist ivuxolimab. The receptors here all came from an adult with an advanced solid tumor such as melanoma, head and neck, liver or kidney cancer.

The gene calls are TRBV5-1 and TRBJ1-3, with 7 nucleotides matching TRBD1. Germline-derived CDR1 and CDR2 are SGHRS and YFSETQ. V lost 0 bases and J lost 6; bases outside the gene matches: 6. The CDR3 spans 15 residues. The CDR3 loop is CASSLEPGGINTIYF. The DNA of the CDR3 is TGCGCCAGCAGCTTGGAACCAGGGGGGATAAACACCATATATTTT.

V usage is TRBV7-9 and J usage is TRBJ1-1; D call uncertain. Germline CDR1 SEHNR, CDR2 FQNEAQ (reference sequence). CDR3 length equals 13 residues. V gave up 7 bases and J gave up 1 base, with 10 bases separating them. The CDR3 DNA follows: TGTGCCAGCACTCCCTGGGAGAACACTGAAGCTTTCTTT. It yields the protein CASTPWENTEAFF.

This clone was observed a few times. The chain employs TRBV27 and TRBJ1-3, with D uncertain. CDR1 is MNHEY, CDR2 SMNVEV, per germline (reference sequence). This CDR3 spans 15 amino acids. Trimming took 6 bases from V and 2 from J, leaving 14 bases between them. The DNA for the CDR3 is TGTGCCAGCAGCCTTAACTTCTCTCCTGGAAACACCATATATTTT. Amino acid sequence: CASSLNFSPGNTIYF.